The next 15 T cell receptor beta chains were all read from a single sample in a study of Ad26.COV2.S vaccination and SARS-CoV-2 variants. Documented treatment: roughly 20 received Ad26.COV2.S at low or high dose, single or two shots; 5 received placebo; per-sample allocation not given. Repertoires come from day 63 after the first vaccine or placebo injection. The method was immunoSEQ multiplex PCR; TCRdb's version includes in-frame clones alone and lacks a portion of them. The profile shows more than 300,000 clones, 75% to 90% of them singletons. Source: peripheral blood, taken in a trial of Ad26.COV2.S vaccine versus placebo. The receptors come from a person aged 18-65 years who received the Ad26.COV2.S COVID-19 vaccine or a placebo.

The chain recombines TRBV12-3 or TRBV12-4 with TRBJ1-2; D unresolved. V was cut by 5 bases and J by 7 bases, with 14 bases left in between. The CDR3 has 13 residues. The DNA of the CDR3 is TGTGCCAGCAGTCTTTATAGGATATTTGGCTACACCTTC. Protein: CASSLYRIFGYTF.

This clone was seen more than once but under ten times. The J gene is TRBJ2-5, the V gene TRBV12-5; TRBD1 aligns across 9 bases. The CDR3 totals 13 residues. With V trimmed by 5 bases and J by 5 bases, 3 bases remained unmatched. Germline CDR1 and CDR2: LGHNT and FRNRAP. For the CDR3, the DNA is TGTGCTAGTGGTGTGGACAGGGGCGAGACCCAGTACTTC. Its translation is CASGVDRGETQYF.

V gene TRBV28 combines with J gene TRBJ2-7; 9 bases are shared with TRBD1. Per germline, CDR1 MDHEN and CDR2 SYDVKM. CDR3 length equals 19 residues. J was trimmed by 4 bases and V by 5 bases; bases with no gene match: 21. CDR3 region: CASSPGTGRRSSNRYEQYF. CDR3 nucleotides: TGTGCCAGCAGTCCCGGGACAGGGAGGAGATCCTCAAACAGATACGAGCAGTACTTC.

The gene calls are TRBV27 and TRBJ2-7; D perhaps matches TRBD1 (6 bases). Trimming cost V 2 bases and J 7 bases, with 24 bases left between them. CDR1 MNHEY and CDR2 SMNVEV come from the germline V gene (reference sequence). The CDR3 has 17 residues. Here the CDR3 reads CASSLRVVGARPLEQYF. CDR3 DNA sequence: TGTGCCAGCAGTTTACGAGTCGTGGGGGCGCGCCCTCTGGAGCAGTACTTC.

The CDR3 nucleotides read TGTGCCAGCAGCCTAAGGACAGACAATGAGCAGTTCTTC. It encodes CASSLRTDNEQFF. V gene TRBV3-1 (or the pseudogene TRBV3-2) combines with J gene TRBJ2-1, with D perhaps TRBD1 (6 bases). Trimming left V 4 bases short and J 5 bases short, with 9 bases between. This CDR3 has 13 residues. The V gene's germline CDR1 is LGHDT and CDR2 YNNKEL (reference sequence).

V is TRBV28 and J is TRBJ1-5; D unclear. The CDR3 contains 14 residues. Germline values: CDR1 MDHEN, CDR2 SYDVKM. V lost 8 bases and J 0 bases, leaving 11 bases between the germline ends. CDR3 sequence (DNA): TGTGCCAGCTCAGGCCTCTATAGCAATCAGCCCCAGCATTTT. This codes for CASSGLYSNQPQHF.

In its sample, this clone was seen a few times. V and J are TRBV27 and TRBJ1-1; 8 nucleotides match TRBD1. This CDR3 region has 12 residues. J was trimmed by 8 bases and V by 6 bases; bases with no gene match: 5. In germline, CDR1 is MNHEY, CDR2 SMNVEV (reference sequence). This chain's CDR3 is CASRQGGREAFF. The CDR3 DNA is TGTGCCAGCAGACAGGGGGGGAGAGAAGCTTTCTTT.

V gene TRBV7-2 combines with J gene TRBJ1-1; no clear D gene. CDR1 and CDR2 from the germline V gene are SGHTA and FQGNSA. Deletions cut 5 bases from V and 1 base from J, with 11 bases between. CDR3 length: 14 amino acids. The CDR3 protein is CASSAWTGNTEAFF. The CDR3 DNA follows: TGTGCCAGCAGCGCATGGACGGGGAACACTGAAGCTTTCTTT. Full variable domain (outside the CDR3, taken from reference TRBV7-2 and TRBJ1-1): GAGVSQSPSNKVTEKGKDVELRCDPISGHTALYWYRQSLGQGLEFLIYFQGNSAPDKSGLPSDRFSAERTGGSVSTLTIQRTQQEDSAVYLCASSAWTGNTEAFFGQGTRLTVV.

The J gene is TRBJ2-7, the V gene TRBV10-3; D remains ambiguous. The V end was cut by 6 bases, the J end by 2 bases, with 14 bases between. Germline CDR1 is ENHRY and CDR2 is SYGVKD. The CDR3 extends over 14 amino acids. Written as DNA, the CDR3 is TGTGCCATCAGCGAGGTCAGTACTCCCTACGAGCAGTACTTC. It specifies CAISEVSTPYEQYF.

The gene calls are TRBV10-3 and TRBJ2-7, with TRBD2 as a possible D gene (6 bases). The V end was cut by 9 bases, the J end by 3 bases, with 12 bases between. Germline V CDR1 and CDR2: ENHRY, SYGVKD. This CDR3 is built from 12 residues. The CDR3 bases are TGTGCCATTTCGGACGGGGGCTACGAGCAGTACTTC. Its protein product is CAISDGGYEQYF.

The rearrangement uses TRBV19 and TRBJ1-5, with D perhaps TRBD1 (6 bases). With 4 bases removed from V and 0 bases from J, the gap between germline ends came to 13 bases. Germline CDR1 LNHDA, CDR2 SQIVND (reference sequence). This CDR3 has 16 amino acids. The CDR3 nucleotides are TGTGCCAGTAGTAGCTATACAGGGATTAGCAATCAGCCCCAGCATTTT. It specifies CASSSYTGISNQPQHF. The full variable domain, rest sourced from reference TRBV19 and TRBJ1-5, is DGGITQSPKYLFRKEGQNVTLSCEQNLNHDAMYWYRQDPGQGLRLIYYSQIVNDFQKGDIAEGYSVSREKKESFPLTVTSAQKNPTAFYLCASSSYTGISNQPQHFGDGTRLSIL.

The genes are TRBV9 and TRBJ2-3; a weak D match, TRBD1 (6 bases). This CDR3 has 16 amino acids. The germline V gene encodes CDR1 SGDLS and CDR2 YYNGEE. V was cut by 0 bases and J by 6 bases, with 17 bases left in between. Written as DNA, the CDR3 is TGTGCCAGCAGCGTAGGCCCAGGGGATAGGTCCGATACGCAGTATTTT. Its protein is CASSVGPGDRSDTQYF.

The chain employs TRBV5-1 and TRBJ1-4, with D possibly being TRBD1 (6 bases). The CDR3 spans 13 residues. The germline V and J ends were trimmed by 7 bases and 8 bases, with 15 bases remaining between them. The germline V gene encodes CDR1 SGHRS and CDR2 YFSETQ. CDR3 protein: CASSQGAGEKLFF. CDR3 DNA: TGCGCCAGCTCACAGGGAGCCGGAGAAAAACTGTTTTTT.

V usage is TRBV27 and J usage is TRBJ1-4; the D gene is possibly TRBD1 (6 bases). Trimming removed 7 bases at V and 7 bases at J, with 19 bases between. Germline V gene lookup returns CDR1 MNHEY and CDR2 SMNVEV (reference sequence). CDR3 length: 15 residues. The CDR3 spells CASKVQGTGGEKLFF. The CDR3 nucleotides read TGTGCCAGCAAAGTGCAGGGGACGGGAGGTGAAAAACTGTTTTTT. The variable domain in full, with the rest retrieved from reference TRBV27 and TRBJ1-4, is EAQVTQNPRYLITVTGKKLTVTCSQNMNHEYMSWYRQDPGLGLRQIYYSMNVEVTDKGDVPEGYKVSRKEKRNFPLILESPSPNQTSLYFCASKVQGTGGEKLFFGSGTQLSVL.

V and J are TRBV25-1 and TRBJ1-2; 8 bases fit TRBD1. Germline values: CDR1 MGHDK, CDR2 SYGVNS. V lost 4 bases and J lost 6; bases outside the gene matches: 4. The CDR3 is made up of 13 amino acids. CDR3 coding DNA: TGTGCCAGCAGTGGGACAGGGCTCCATGGCTACACCTTC. As protein: CASSGTGLHGYTF.